Given below is one T cell receptor beta chain in context. What it recognizes is unknown. This record belongs to a study of T cell clones after liver transplantation. Study-wide results and caveats: A significant post-transplant drop in circulating graft-donor-reactive CD4 TCRbeta sequences occurred in most of the 8 subjects.

The V end lost 1 base, the J end lost 2 bases, and 9 bases lay between the germline ends. Germline loops: CDR1 SGHTA, CDR2 FQGNSA. The CDR3 sequence is 15 residues long. Using immunoSEQ multiplex PCR, the repertoire was profiled, and TCRdb retains in-frame clones only, with some absent. The data contain around 20,000 clones, roughly 88% of them singletons. This sequence was found in a human donor who received a liver transplant. This specimen was CD8+ T cells from blood, taken before liver transplant. The rearrangement links TRBV7-2 to TRBJ2-1; D is tentatively TRBD1 or TRBD2 (5 bases each). CDR3 in amino acids: CASSLDRTPYNEQFF. The CDR3 DNA follows: TGTGCCAGCAGCTTAGACAGGACTCCCTACAATGAGCAGTTCTTC.